This TCR beta chain was found in a study of lung T cells in sarcoidosis with Löfgren's syndrome. Overall study: Löfgren's syndrome patients were the main repertoire analysis focus.

Study-wide results and limits: Multiple Löfgren's syndrome patients reportedly shared TRAV12-1 and TRBV2 CDR3 motifs, suggesting public CD4+ TCRs. TRAV12-1 preferentially paired with TRBV2, with homologous CDR3s.

TCRdb analysed the reads with MiXCR anew, one entry per CDR3 protein. The sample has 60,000 to 70,000 distinct CDR3 sequences; about 20% are singletons. CDR1 is SGHVS and CDR2 is FQNEAQ in the germline V gene. V shed 5 bases, J shed 8 bases, and the junction held 8 bases outside the gene matches. The CDR3 sequence is 13 residues long. In its sample, this clonotype was seen a few times. The antigen is undetermined. This TCR was recovered from a human donor with sarcoidosis (Löfgren's syndrome or another form), or a control subject (not recorded which). Sequenced input: CD4+ T cells from PBMCs. The chain couples TRBV7-8 to TRBJ1-2; 7 bases are shared with TRBD1. CDR3 sequence reads: CASSPKTGYGYTF. The CDR3 nucleotides are TGTGCCAGCAGCCCCAAGACAGGGTACGGCTACACCTTC. Full variable domain (missing parts from reference TRBV7-8 and TRBJ1-2): GAGVSQSPRYKVAKRGQDVALRCDPISGHVSLFWYQQALGQGPEFLTYFQNEAQLDKSGLPSDRFFAERPEGSVSTLKIQRTQQEDSAVYLCASSPKTGYGYTFGSGTRLTVV.